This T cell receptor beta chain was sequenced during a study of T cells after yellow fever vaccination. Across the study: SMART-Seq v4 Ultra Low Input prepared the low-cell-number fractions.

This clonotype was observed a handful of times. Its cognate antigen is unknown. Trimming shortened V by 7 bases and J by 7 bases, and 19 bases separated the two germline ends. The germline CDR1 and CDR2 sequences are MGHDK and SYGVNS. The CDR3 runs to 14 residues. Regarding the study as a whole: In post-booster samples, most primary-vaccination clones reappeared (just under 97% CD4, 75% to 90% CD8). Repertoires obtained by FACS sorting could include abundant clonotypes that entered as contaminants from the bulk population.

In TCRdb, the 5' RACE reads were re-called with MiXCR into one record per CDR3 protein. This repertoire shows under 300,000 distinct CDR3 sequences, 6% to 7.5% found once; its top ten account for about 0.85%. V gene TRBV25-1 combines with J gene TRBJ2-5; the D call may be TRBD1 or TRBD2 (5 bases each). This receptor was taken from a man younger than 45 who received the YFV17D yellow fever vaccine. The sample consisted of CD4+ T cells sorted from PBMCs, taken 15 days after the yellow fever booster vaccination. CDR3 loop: CASTRSGGRWTQYF. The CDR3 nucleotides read TGTGCCAGCACCCGCTCTGGGGGACGGTGGACCCAGTACTTC.